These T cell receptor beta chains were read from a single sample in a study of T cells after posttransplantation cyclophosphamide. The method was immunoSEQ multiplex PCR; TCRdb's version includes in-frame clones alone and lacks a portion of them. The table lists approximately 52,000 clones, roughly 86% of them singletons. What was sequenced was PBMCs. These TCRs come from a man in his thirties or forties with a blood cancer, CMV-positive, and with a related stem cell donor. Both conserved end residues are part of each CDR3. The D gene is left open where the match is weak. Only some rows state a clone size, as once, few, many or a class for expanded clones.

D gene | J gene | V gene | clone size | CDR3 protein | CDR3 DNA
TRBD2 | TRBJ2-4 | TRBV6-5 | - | CASFPRGVAKNIQYF | TGTGCCAGTTTCCCACGGGGGGTGGCCAAAAACATTCAGTACTTC
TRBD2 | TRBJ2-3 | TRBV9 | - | CASSAIAGTTSGSRDTQYF | TGTGCCAGCAGCGCCATCGCGGGGACTACTAGCGGGTCCAGAGATACGCAGTATTTT
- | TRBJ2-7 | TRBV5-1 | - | CASSLIPYGGNEQYF | TGCGCCAGCAGCTTGATACCGTACGGGGGAAACGAGCAGTACTTC
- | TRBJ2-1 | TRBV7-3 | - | CASSLTVASYDEQFF | TGTGCCAGCAGCTTAACTGTAGCCTCTTACGATGAGCAGTTCTTC
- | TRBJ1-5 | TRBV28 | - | CASSRSDSDSNQPQHF | TGTGCCAGCAGCCGAAGCGACAGCGACAGCAATCAGCCCCAGCATTTT
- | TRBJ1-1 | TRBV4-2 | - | CASSQEGHRAFF | TGTGCCAGCAGCCAAGAGGGTCACAGAGCTTTCTTT
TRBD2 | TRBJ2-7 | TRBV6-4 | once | CARKGLAGLSYEQYF | TGTGCCAGAAAGGGACTAGCGGGCCTCTCCTACGAGCAGTACTTC
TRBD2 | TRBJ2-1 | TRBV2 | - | CASTGLAVSMQFF | TGTGCCAGCACCGGACTAGCGGTATCTATGCAGTTCTTC
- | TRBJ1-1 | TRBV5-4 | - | CASSNSFWSTEAFF | TGTGCCAGCAGCAACTCATTCTGGTCCACTGAAGCTTTCTTT
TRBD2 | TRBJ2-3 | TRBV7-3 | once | CASSLTPSGTPPTDTQYF | TGTGCCAGCAGCTTAACCCCTAGCGGGACCCCTCCCACAGATACGCAGTATTTT
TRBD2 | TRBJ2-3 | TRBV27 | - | CASRLTSGRGDTQYF | TGTGCCAGCAGGCTAACAAGCGGGAGGGGGGATACGCAGTATTTT
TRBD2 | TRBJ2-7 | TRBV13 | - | CASSLRGGSGPRRSSYEQYF | TGTGCCAGCAGCCTCCGGGGGGGTAGCGGGCCCCGACGAAGCTCCTACGAGCAGTACTTC
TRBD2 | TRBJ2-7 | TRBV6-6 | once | CASRIQAGGPGEQYF | TGTGCCAGCAGGATCCAAGCGGGAGGGCCTGGCGAGCAGTACTTC
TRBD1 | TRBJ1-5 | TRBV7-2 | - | CASSKDRYQPQHF | TGTGCCAGCAGCAAGGACAGGTATCAGCCCCAGCATTTT
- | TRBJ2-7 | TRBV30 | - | CAWSVPHRDRSYEQYF | TGTGCCTGGAGTGTACCCCACAGGGATCGCTCCTACGAGCAGTACTTC